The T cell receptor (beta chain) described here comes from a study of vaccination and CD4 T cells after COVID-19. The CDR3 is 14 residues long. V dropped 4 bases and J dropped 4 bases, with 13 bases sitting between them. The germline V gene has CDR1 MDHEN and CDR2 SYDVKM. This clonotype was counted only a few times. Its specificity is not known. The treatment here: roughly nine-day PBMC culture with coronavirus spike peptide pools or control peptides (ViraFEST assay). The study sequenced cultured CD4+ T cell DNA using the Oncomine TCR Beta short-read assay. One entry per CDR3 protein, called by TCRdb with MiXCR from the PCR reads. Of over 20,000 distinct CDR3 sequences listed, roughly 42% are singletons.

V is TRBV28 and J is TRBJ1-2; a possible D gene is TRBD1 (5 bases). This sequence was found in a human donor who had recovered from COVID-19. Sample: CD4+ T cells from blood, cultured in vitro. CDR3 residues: CASSSTGTSYGYTF. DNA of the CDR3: TGTGCCAGCAGTTCCACCGGGACCTCCTATGGCTACACCTTC.